A selection of T cell receptor beta chains follows, all from one sample in a study of blood T cell repertoires in COVID-19. Some clones are missing from TCRdb's copy, which holds only in-frame ones; the method was immunoSEQ multiplex PCR. Counted here are approximately 40,000 clones, around 80% occurring once; the ten biggest clones make up less than 50%. Sequences were obtained from peripheral blood. These receptors all come from a human donor in a cohort sampled during active COVID-19. Both conserved end residues are part of each CDR3. Size is stated for part of the rows, as once, few or many counts, or as a class when the clone is expanded.

>.|TRBV4-1|TRBJ1-1
CASSQNVENTEAFF
>.|TRBV5-5|TRBJ1-5
CASSTGTGREQPQHF
>.|TRBV30|TRBJ1-1
CAWSRGGNTEAFF
>.|TRBV4-1|TRBJ2-5
CASSQGVVRGPNKTQYF
>.|TRBV3-1/TRBV3-2|TRBJ1-4
CASSQGWQGIAKLFF
>.|TRBV6-5|TRBJ2-5
CASSPSGGVETQYF
>.|TRBV9|TRBJ2-3
CASQRGGRDTQYF
>few|TRBV28|TRBJ1-1
CASRLGEYNTEAFF
>.|TRBV27|TRBJ1-6
CASGGTGVNSPLHF
>.|TRBV3-1/TRBV3-2|TRBJ1-3
CASSSLLGGVSGNTIYF
>.|TRBV2|TRBJ1-5
CASTGDSNQPQHF
>.|TRBV29-1|TRBJ1-5
CSVTWEISLPQHF
>.|TRBV10-2|TRBJ1-2
CASSESLDKGYTF
>.|TRBV10-1|TRBJ2-2
CASRGPAGGELFF
>.|TRBV15|TRBJ2-2
CATSRVGLAGTGELFF
>.|TRBV11-2|TRBJ2-7
CASSFRAPPLYEQYF
>.|TRBV5-6|TRBJ1-1
CASSLRGYTEAFF
>.|TRBV28|TRBJ1-2
CASSLRGSYTF
>.|TRBV3-1/TRBV3-2|TRBJ1-3
CASSQKRVSGNTIYF
>.|TRBV7-2|TRBJ2-1
CASSLAYGDNEQFF
>.|TRBV5-1|TRBJ2-7
CASSLIPGLGVGYEQYF
>.|TRBV5-4|TRBJ2-1
CASSKTSGGADNEQFF
>.|TRBV5-1|TRBJ2-4
CASSFGQGDALAKNIQYF
>.|TRBV9|TRBJ1-5
CASSTGHNNQPQHF
>.|TRBV6-5|TRBJ1-6
CASSYDSGTASPLHF
>.|TRBV6-5|TRBJ1-4
CASRRTAATNEKLFF
>.|TRBV6-5|TRBJ2-2
CASSYSPGGNTGELFF
>.|TRBV5-1|TRBJ2-3
CASSLGSGGPDMQYF
>.|TRBV6-4|TRBJ2-2
CASSGTRGGTTGELFF
>.|TRBV7-2|TRBJ1-1
CASTRSGWAEAFF
>once|TRBV7-9|TRBJ2-5
CASSLAAGGEETQYF
>.|TRBV6-6|TRBJ1-1
CASSYLLWATEAFF
>few|TRBV6-1|TRBJ2-1
CASSEEVRPGWDEQFF
>few|TRBV5-1|TRBJ1-2
CATRGGERYGYTF